One sample yielded the 25 T cell receptor beta chains listed below, sequenced in a study of response to subunit inactivated influenza vaccine. TCRdb reanalysed the RT-PCR reads using MiXCR and keeps one entry per CDR3 protein. The table includes some 850,000 distinct CDR3 sequences, around a sixth detected once. The sequencing here drew on PBMCs from blood, taken 4 to 6 days after vaccination. The receptors shown here come from a man aged 45 to 65 who received an inactivated influenza vaccine.

This clonotype showed up many times. V and J are TRBV12-3 or TRBV12-4 and TRBJ2-3, with 7 bases lining up with TRBD1. The CDR3 is 16 residues long. V trimming: 0 bases; J trimming: 4 bases; junction bases outside the gene matches: 7. The CDR3 DNA reads as TGTGCCAGCAGTTTAGCCCTACAGGGGTTCGCAGATACGCAGTATTTT. Amino acid sequence: CASSLALQGFADTQYF.

This clonotype was picked up many times. This chain connects TRBV20-1 to TRBJ1-6; the D is unclear. The CDR3 spans 15 residues. Trimming took 1 base from V and 0 from J, leaving 7 bases between them. Per the germline V gene, CDR1 is DFQATT and CDR2 is SNEGSKA (reference sequence). The CDR3 nucleotides are TGCAGTGCTAGAGTCGGCAGCTCCTATAATTCACCCCTCCACTTT. Its translation: CSARVGSSYNSPLHF.

This chain joins TRBV4-3 and TRBJ2-1; the match to TRBD2 covers 10 bases. The CDR3 is made up of 16 amino acids. Trimming cost V 5 bases and J 4 bases; bases outside gene matches: 8. Germline V gene data show CDR1 as LGHNA and CDR2 as YSLEER. Here the CDR3 reads CASSATWTSGYNEQFF. CDR3 DNA sequence: TGCGCCAGCAGCGCCACTTGGACTAGCGGTTACAATGAGCAGTTCTTC.

The V gene is TRBV15, the J gene TRBJ2-7; either TRBD1 or TRBD2 may fit D (5 bases each). The V gene lost 0 bases and the J gene lost 7 bases, with 13 bases spanning the gap. The CDR3 consists of 14 residues. CDR1 is LNHNV and CDR2 is YYDKDF in the germline V gene (reference sequence). The CDR3 DNA reads TGTGCCACCAGCAGAGATCGAGGGGTGGGGGAGCAGTACTTC. It codes for CATSRDRGVGEQYF.

The gene calls are TRBV6-5 and TRBJ1-6; 11 bases agree with TRBD1. CDR1 and CDR2 (germline): MNHEY, SVGAGI. The CDR3 has 16 residues. V was pared by 0 bases and J by 10 bases, with 5 bases of the junction left unmatched. The CDR3 loop is CASSYSGQGVGSPLHF. DNA for the CDR3: TGTGCCAGCAGTTACTCGGGACAGGGGGTAGGATCACCCCTCCACTTT.

This clonotype came up a few times. The CDR3 is CASSPGQNLYEQYF. The CDR3 nucleotides read TGCGCCAGCAGCCCGGGACAGAATTTGTACGAGCAGTACTTC. The chain combines TRBV5-1 with TRBJ2-7; 7 bases align to TRBD1. Germline V lookup: CDR1 SGHRS, CDR2 YFSETQ. After removal of 4 bases from V and 4 bases from J, the junction contained 8 bases not matched to a gene. The CDR3 length is 14 residues.

The chain links TRBV4-2 to TRBJ2-1; the D is unclear. Trimming cost V 4 bases and J 0 bases, with 16 bases left between them. Germline V gene lookup returns CDR1 LGHNA and CDR2 YNFKEQ. The CDR3 runs 17 residues. CDR3 coding DNA: TGTGCCAGCAGCCGGGCGAGCACACAGAGCTCCTACAATGAGCAGTTCTTC. The encoded protein is CASSRASTQSSYNEQFF.

The chain has TRBV18 and TRBJ2-5; no clear D gene. This CDR3 has 14 residues. V shed 0 bases and J shed 4 bases, with 9 bases lying between them. Per the germline V gene, CDR1 is KGHSH and CDR2 is LQKENI. The CDR3 is CASSPPQTRETQYF. The CDR3 DNA is TGTGCCAGCTCACCACCTCAGACGAGAGAGACCCAGTACTTC.

This clonotype was detected a few times. As DNA, the CDR3 is TGTGCCAGCAGTGAATCTGGGGGATTTTACAATGAGCAGTTCTTC. Its protein is CASSESGGFYNEQFF. The chain combines TRBV6-1 with TRBJ2-1, with D perhaps being TRBD1 or TRBD2 (5 bases each). This CDR3 has 15 amino acids. Trimming stripped 2 bases from V and 4 bases from J, with 12 bases between. Germline CDR1 reads MNHNS; CDR2 reads SASEGT.

Ten or more counts support this clonotype. V and J are TRBV7-2 and TRBJ2-7; 7 nucleotides align to TRBD1. The CDR3 runs to 15 residues. V gave up 5 bases and J gave up 1 base; unmatched junction bases: 8. The germline gives CDR1 SGHTA, CDR2 FQGNSA. CDR3: CASSLRQGASYEQYF. The CDR3 nucleotides read TGTGCCAGCAGCCTAAGACAGGGTGCATCCTACGAGCAGTACTTC.

The chain employs TRBV20-1 and TRBJ1-1, with D possibly matching TRBD1 (5 bases). V was trimmed by 3 bases and J by 7 bases, leaving 12 bases between them. CDR3 size: 12 residues. Germline V gene data show CDR1 as DFQATT and CDR2 as SNEGSKA (reference sequence). The CDR3 region has the DNA TGCAGTGCTAGTCTAGACAGCGATGAAGCTTTCTTT. Encoded protein: CSASLDSDEAFF.

This clonotype came up a few times. The chain has TRBV5-1 and TRBJ2-1, with TRBD1 as a possible D gene (6 bases). The CDR3 contains 14 residues. Trimming took 3 bases from V and 6 from J, leaving 13 bases between them. The germline V gene encodes CDR1 SGHRS and CDR2 YFSETQ. The CDR3 reads CASSSTQGSNEQFF. The CDR3 bases are TGCGCCAGCAGCTCTACACAGGGTTCCAATGAGCAGTTCTTC.

J is TRBJ2-5 and V is TRBV12-3 or TRBV12-4, with D unclear. V was cut by 3 bases and J by 4 bases, with 12 bases left in between. This CDR3 has 14 residues. The CDR3 here is CASSFSSTPETQYF. The CDR3 region has the DNA TGTGCCAGCAGTTTCTCCTCGACACCAGAGACCCAGTACTTC.

As DNA, the CDR3 is TGTGCCAGCAGCATGGGACTTCGCTCCTACGAGCAGTACTTC. Its protein is CASSMGLRSYEQYF. V and J are TRBV7-2 and TRBJ2-7; D might be TRBD2 (6 bases). Germline V gene lookup returns CDR1 SGHTA and CDR2 FQGNSA. The ends were cut back, 5 bases at V and 0 bases at J, with 11 bases in the middle. This CDR3 is built from 14 residues.

The V gene is TRBV18, the J gene TRBJ2-3; the D is unclear. V was trimmed by 1 base and J by 0 bases, leaving 5 bases between them. Germline loops: CDR1 KGHSH, CDR2 LQKENI. This CDR3 region has 14 residues. The CDR3 nucleotides read TGTGCCAGCTCACCACGATCTAGCACAGATACGCAGTATTTT. Protein product: CASSPRSSTDTQYF.

The rearrangement uses TRBV5-5 and TRBJ2-7; perhaps D is TRBD1 or TRBD2 (5 bases each). V gave up 6 bases and J gave up 6 bases, with 22 bases separating them. The CDR3 is made up of 15 amino acids. Per germline, CDR1 SGHKS and CDR2 YYEKEE (reference sequence). The CDR3 loop reads CASTGTRAFEGEQYF. The CDR3 DNA is TGTGCCAGCACCGGGACCAGAGCCTTCGAGGGCGAGCAGTACTTC.

This CDR3 is CAISGLDRGRAFF. The CDR3 DNA is TGTGCCATCAGTGGATTAGACAGGGGGCGAGCTTTCTTT. The V call is TRBV10-3, the J call TRBJ1-1, with 10 bases matching TRBD1. Unmatched junction bases numbered 6, after V lost 4 bases and J lost 10 bases. The CDR3 is made up of 13 amino acids. Germline V gene data show CDR1 as ENHRY and CDR2 as SYGVKD.

CDR3 protein: CSVGGTIYEQYF. The CDR3 bases are TGCAGCGTTGGGGGGACAATCTACGAGCAGTACTTC. V usage is TRBV29-1 and J usage is TRBJ2-7; tentatively, D is TRBD1 (6 bases). The CDR3 is 12 residues long. Germline V gives CDR1 SQVTM, CDR2 ANQGSEA. V lost 4 bases, J lost 3 bases, and 10 bases lay in between.

V usage is TRBV9 and J usage is TRBJ2-7; tentatively, D is TRBD1 (6 bases). This CDR3 is built from 16 residues. Germline lookup yields CDR1 SGDLS and CDR2 YYNGEE. Trimming took 3 bases from V and 3 from J, leaving 19 bases between them. Here the CDR3 reads CASSAETGAAVYEQYF. The CDR3, as DNA: TGTGCCAGCAGCGCCGAGACAGGCGCCGCCGTCTACGAGCAGTACTTC.

This clonotype was seen a few times. The J gene is TRBJ2-2, the V gene TRBV4-3; D is unresolved. Per the germline V gene, CDR1 is LGHNA and CDR2 is YSLEER. Trimming pared 1 base from V and 0 bases from J, leaving 9 bases between. The CDR3 has 16 residues. This CDR3 reads CASSQVRGSNTGELFF. Written as DNA, the CDR3 is TGCGCCAGCAGCCAAGTTCGAGGTTCGAACACCGGGGAGCTGTTTTTT.

This clonotype was recorded at least ten times. The V gene is TRBV12-3 or TRBV12-4, the J gene TRBJ2-1; D uncertain. V was clipped by 2 bases and J by 3 bases, with 8 bases between them. CDR3 length: 14 amino acids. CDR3 in DNA: TGTGCCAGCAGTTTATCCGCGAACTACAATGAGCAGTTCTTC. Protein: CASSLSANYNEQFF.

The V call is TRBV28, the J call TRBJ2-5, with 7 bases aligning to TRBD1. Germline V gives CDR1 MDHEN, CDR2 SYDVKM. Unmatched junction bases numbered 9, after V lost 11 bases and J lost 3 bases. The length of the CDR3 is 13 residues. The chain's CDR3 is CAGSTGKEETQYF. The CDR3 region has the DNA TGTGCCGGCTCGACAGGGAAAGAAGAGACCCAGTACTTC. The complete variable domain, with remaining parts taken from reference TRBV28 and TRBJ2-5, reads DVKVTQSSRYLVKRTGEKVFLECVQDMDHENMFWYRQDPGLGLRLIYFSYDVKMKEKGDIPEGYSVSREKKERFSLILESASTNQTSMYLCAGSTGKEETQYFGPGTRLLVL.

This clonotype was detected a few times. This sequence joins TRBV4-2 and TRBJ2-1; the match to TRBD1 covers 9 bases. J was trimmed by 3 bases and V by 0 bases; bases with no gene match: 9. Germline loops: CDR1 LGHNA, CDR2 YNFKEQ. This CDR3 contains 18 residues. CDR3 sequence reads: CASSQEGPDRGNYNEQFF. CDR3 bases: TGTGCCAGCAGCCAAGAAGGCCCCGACAGGGGGAACTACAATGAGCAGTTCTTC.

The gene calls are TRBV12-3 or TRBV12-4 and TRBJ2-1; TRBD2 agrees at 7 bases. V lost 5 bases, J lost 13 bases, and 11 bases stayed unmatched. CDR3 length equals 13 residues. The CDR3 loop reads CASSLGTGTKQFF. In DNA form, the CDR3 reads TGTGCCAGCAGTCTCGGCACCGGGACTAAACAGTTCTTC.

In this sample, this clonotype turned up many times. The gene calls are TRBV20-1 and TRBJ2-7; 11 nucleotides line up with TRBD2. The CDR3 totals 15 residues. Germline loops: CDR1 DFQATT, CDR2 SNEGSKA (reference sequence). The V segment lost 3 bases and the J segment 0 bases; nucleotides outside the gene matches: 4. The CDR3 spells CSARAGLAASYEQYF. The CDR3 region has the DNA TGCAGTGCTAGGGCGGGACTAGCGGCCTCCTACGAGCAGTACTTC.